These T cell receptor beta chains were read from a single sample in a study of shared clonotypes between healthy human individuals. Data came from immunoSEQ multiplex PCR; TCRdb stores just in-frame clones and leaves some out. The sample holds a few million clones, 85% to 95% seen once. Sequencing was done on a sample of naive CD4+ T cells sorted from blood. The receptors originated from a man aged 18 to 30 in good health. Each CDR3 is given with its conserved first and last residue. The D gene is left open where the match is weak. Not every row has a clone size; where given, it reads once, few, many or a size class.

size	D	V	J	CDR3	DNA
-	-	TRBV4-1	TRBJ2-3	CASSQVFTQEQYF	TGCGCCAGCAGCCAAGTTTTCACCCAGGAGCAGTATTTT
-	TRBD1	TRBV18	TRBJ1-4	CASSPGWDRGNEKLFF	TGTGCCAGCTCACCCGGATGGGACAGGGGGAATGAAAAACTGTTTTTT
-	TRBD1	TRBV6-5	TRBJ2-5	CASSAGGETQYF	TGTGCCAGCAGTGCAGGGGGAGAGACCCAGTACTTC
-	TRBD1	TRBV13	TRBJ1-2	CASSLRDSYGYTF	TGTGCCAGCAGCTTAAGGGACAGCTATGGCTACACCTTC
few	TRBD2	TRBV7-9	TRBJ2-7	CASSLVEGGEYF	TGTGCCAGCAGCTTAGTCGAGGGAGGGGAGTACTTC
-	TRBD1	TRBV7-8	TRBJ2-7	CASSLADRGPYEQYF	TGTGCCAGCAGCTTAGCAGACAGGGGGCCCTACGAGCAGTACTTC
-	TRBD2	TRBV2	TRBJ2-1	CASTGLAGASSYNEQFF	TGTGCCAGCACCGGACTAGCGGGAGCAAGCTCCTACAATGAGCAGTTCTTC
-	-	TRBV11-2	TRBJ2-7	CASSLELGRAYEQYF	TGTGCCAGCAGCTTAGAACTCGGTCGAGCCTACGAGCAGTACTTC
-	-	TRBV7-9	TRBJ1-2	CASSSRGGGENYGYTF	TGTGCCAGCAGCTCCCGCGGGGGTGGGGAAAACTATGGCTACACCTTC
-	-	TRBV7-2	TRBJ1-2	CASSLVAGTSEGYTF	TGTGCCAGCAGCTTAGTTGCAGGGACGAGTGAGGGCTACACCTTC
-	-	TRBV9	TRBJ2-1	CASSPRTANNEQFF	TGTGCCAGCAGCCCTAGGACAGCCAACAATGAGCAGTTCTTC
-	-	TRBV6-5	TRBJ2-1	CASSYSRVHPEGQFF	TGTGCCAGCAGTTACTCCAGGGTACACCCTGAAGGGCAGTTCTTC
-	-	TRBV19	TRBJ1-3	CASTPDTYSGNTIYF	TGTGCCAGTACTCCGGACACGTACTCTGGAAACACCATATATTTT
once	TRBD1	TRBV5-1	TRBJ2-7	CASSLGTGGFDEQYF	TGCGCCAGCAGCTTGGGGACAGGGGGCTTCGACGAGCAGTACTTC
-	TRBD1	TRBV5-4	TRBJ2-1	CASSLPGTGGDEQFF	TGTGCCAGCAGCTTACCTGGGACAGGGGGGGATGAGCAGTTCTTC
-	-	TRBV10-3	TRBJ2-2	CAISEISGTGELFF	TGTGCCATCAGTGAGATTAGCGGCACCGGGGAGCTGTTTTTT
-	TRBD1	TRBV5-4	TRBJ1-2	CASSSPWDRGPVGYTF	TGTGCCAGCAGCTCCCCCTGGGACAGGGGGCCGGTTGGCTACACCTTC
-	-	TRBV6-5	TRBJ2-7	CASSYMATAREQYF	TGTGCCAGCAGTTACATGGCGACAGCACGCGAGCAGTACTTC
-	TRBD2	TRBV15	TRBJ2-3	CATSRGASGGGTDTQYF	TGTGCCACCAGCAGAGGGGCTAGCGGGGGGGGCACAGATACGCAGTATTTT
once	-	TRBV5-4	TRBJ1-2	CASSLVGGVYGYTF	TGTGCCAGCAGCTTGGTGGGGGGAGTCTATGGCTACACCTTC
-	TRBD1	TRBV18	TRBJ1-2	CASSATGGGYGYTF	TGTGCCAGCTCCGCAACAGGGGGCGGTTATGGCTACACCTTC
-	-	TRBV6-1	TRBJ2-7	CASSDLSEQYF	TGTGCCAGCAGTGATCTAAGCGAGCAGTACTTC
-	-	TRBV6-1	TRBJ1-4	CASSWGTNEKLFF	TGTGCCAGCTCGTGGGGGACTAATGAAAAACTGTTTTTT
-	-	TRBV4-3	TRBJ1-4	CASSQDRTKLFF	TGCGCCAGCAGCCAAGATAGGACAAAACTGTTTTTT
-	-	TRBV7-2	TRBJ2-1	CASSTYNEQFF	TGTGCCAGCTCCACGTACAATGAGCAGTTCTTC
-	-	TRBV15	TRBJ2-3	CATSRMLADTQYF	TGTGCCACCAGCAGGATGCTGGCGGATACGCAGTATTTT
-	-	TRBV6-5	TRBJ1-1	CASSYSGRHTEAFF	TGTGCCAGCAGTTACTCGGGCAGACACACTGAAGCTTTCTTT
-	-	TRBV27	TRBJ1-4	CASSLRQWYRDATNEKLFF	TGTGCCAGCAGTTTAAGGCAGTGGTACAGGGATGCAACTAATGAAAAACTGTTTTTT
-	TRBD1	TRBV28	TRBJ2-3	CASLTGADTQYF	TGTGCCAGTTTGACAGGGGCAGATACGCAGTATTTT
-	-	TRBV4-1	TRBJ2-1	CASSLTHTNEQFF	TGCGCCAGCAGCCTAACCCACACCAATGAGCAGTTCTTC
-	-	TRBV6-5	TRBJ1-6	CASSSIQGAPLYF	TGTGCCAGCAGTTCCATACAGGGAGCACCCCTCTACTTT
-	-	TRBV18	TRBJ2-3	CASSPNQGPDTQYF	TGTGCCAGCTCACCAAACCAGGGCCCAGATACGCAGTATTTT
once	-	TRBV2	TRBJ2-6	CASQGRAGANVLTF	TGTGCCAGTCAGGGGCGGGCTGGGGCCAACGTCCTGACTTTC
-	-	TRBV2	TRBJ2-4	CASSEGPGIQYF	TGTGCCAGCAGTGAGGGACCGGGCATTCAGTACTTC
-	-	TRBV5-4	TRBJ1-2	CASSLTTDNYGYTF	TGTGCCAGCAGCTTGACGACAGATAACTATGGCTACACCTTC
-	TRBD2	TRBV28	TRBJ2-7	CASSLFSSGGHEQYF	TGTGCCAGCAGTTTGTTTTCTAGCGGGGGCCACGAGCAGTACTTC
few	-	TRBV29-1	TRBJ1-1	CSAWEELYTEAFF	TGCAGCGCCTGGGAGGAACTGTACACTGAAGCTTTCTTT
-	TRBD1	TRBV9	TRBJ1-4	CASGTATNEKLFF	TGTGCCAGCGGGACAGCAACTAATGAAAAACTGTTTTTT
-	-	TRBV5-1	TRBJ2-3	CASSLSSSLTDTQYF	TGCGCCAGCAGCTTGTCTTCCAGTCTCACAGATACGCAGTATTTT
-	-	TRBV25-1	TRBJ1-5	CASSESGGANQPQHF	TGTGCCAGCAGTGAATCCGGGGGGGCTAATCAGCCCCAGCATTTT
-	-	TRBV19	TRBJ2-7	CASSSQLIGSYEQYF	TGTGCCAGTAGTTCCCAATTAATAGGATCCTACGAGCAGTACTTC
-	TRBD1	TRBV18	TRBJ2-7	CASSRDRTDLEQYF	TGTGCCAGCTCAAGGGACAGAACCGACCTCGAGCAGTACTTC
-	TRBD2	TRBV7-9	TRBJ2-5	CASSILAGAGEQYF	TGTGCCAGCAGCATACTAGCGGGGGCCGGAGAGCAGTACTTC
-	-	TRBV7-9	TRBJ1-3	CASSLEGTARDTIYF	TGTGCCAGCAGCTTAGAAGGTACTGCGAGGGACACCATATATTTT
-	TRBD2	TRBV19	TRBJ2-5	CASSNLGLAGRETQYF	TGTGCCAGTAGTAATTTGGGACTAGCGGGAAGGGAGACCCAGTACTTC
-	-	TRBV30	TRBJ2-3	CAWGEVGATDTQYF	TGTGCCTGGGGGGAGGTGGGAGCCACAGATACGCAGTATTTT
-	TRBD1	TRBV5-4	TRBJ1-4	CASSSRQGGEKLFF	TGTGCCAGCAGCTCAAGACAGGGTGGCGAAAAACTGTTTTTT
-	-	TRBV9	TRBJ2-3	CASSVGVREWADTQYF	TGTGCCAGCAGCGTAGGCGTTCGGGAGTGGGCAGATACGCAGTATTTT
once	-	TRBV19	TRBJ2-7	CASSIVTGGGYEQYF	TGTGCCAGTAGTATAGTGACCGGAGGAGGCTACGAGCAGTACTTC
-	-	TRBV5-6	TRBJ2-3	CASSFAPEKTDTQYF	TGTGCCAGCAGCTTCGCTCCGGAAAAGACAGATACGCAGTATTTT
-	-	TRBV19	TRBJ2-7	CASREQGSSYEQYF	TGTGCCAGTAGGGAACAGGGAAGTTCCTACGAGCAGTACTTC
-	TRBD2	TRBV18	TRBJ2-6	CASSLLGLAGNSGANVLTF	TGTGCCAGCTCACTGTTAGGGCTAGCGGGAAACTCTGGGGCCAACGTCCTGACTTTC
-	-	TRBV6-6	TRBJ2-5	CASSYSTSPQETQYF	TGTGCCAGCAGTTACTCGACTAGTCCTCAAGAGACCCAGTACTTC
-	-	TRBV7-9	TRBJ2-5	CASSLERQETQYF	TGTGCCAGCAGCTTAGAGAGACAAGAGACCCAGTACTTC
-	-	TRBV5-1	TRBJ2-3	CASSLATGGLSTDTQYF	TGCGCCAGCAGCTTGGCGACGGGCGGGCTCAGCACAGATACGCAGTATTTT
once	TRBD2	TRBV5-1	TRBJ2-3	CASSEGTSDWADTQYF	TGCGCCAGCAGCGAGGGGACTAGCGATTGGGCAGATACGCAGTATTTT
-	TRBD1	TRBV6-5	TRBJ2-2	CASSYRGPSTGELFF	TGTGCCAGCAGTTATAGGGGGCCCAGCACCGGGGAGCTGTTTTTT
-	TRBD1	TRBV4-1	TRBJ1-6	CASSQERQGRSPLHF	TGCGCCAGCAGCCAAGAACGACAGGGAAGGTCACCCCTCCACTTT
-	-	TRBV6-6	TRBJ1-2	CASSYSGGTVSGYTF	TGTGCCAGCAGTTACTCAGGGGGGACCGTGTCTGGCTACACCTTC